This passage covers 26 T cell receptor beta chains from one sample sequenced in a study of blood T cell repertoires in COVID-19. Sequenced by immunoSEQ multiplex PCR; TCRdb stores in-frame clones only, minus some. Of roughly 180,000 clones in the sample, roughly 86% were seen once. Sequencing used peripheral blood. The receptors stem from a man in his late teens or twenties with acute or convalescent COVID-19.

The chain is built from TRBV9 and TRBJ2-3; tentatively, D is TRBD2 (6 bases). Per the germline V gene, CDR1 is SGDLS and CDR2 is YYNGEE. V lost 0 bases and J 2 bases, leaving 10 bases between the germline ends. The CDR3 runs 15 residues. Here the CDR3 DNA reads TGTGCCAGCAGCGTAGGGGGGGACCCCACAGATACGCAGTATTTT. This encodes CASSVGGDPTDTQYF.

The genes are TRBV4-1 and TRBJ2-3; D perhaps matches TRBD1 (6 bases). The CDR3 consists of 17 residues. The V gene lost 2 bases and the J gene lost 0 bases, with 15 bases spanning the gap. CDR1 is MGHRA and CDR2 is YSYEKL in the germline V gene. The CDR3 DNA follows: TGCGCCAGCAGCCAACGAAGGGGGAAGGGTAGCACAGATACGCAGTATTTT. It is translated as CASSQRRGKGSTDTQYF.

The rearrangement uses TRBV28 and TRBJ2-5; 14 bases are a match to TRBD2. The CDR3 extends over 16 amino acids. The junction had 3 bases not matched to a gene; V was cut back by 3 bases and J by 3 bases. The V gene's germline CDR1 is MDHEN and CDR2 SYDVKM. The CDR3: CASSLSTSGGEETQYF. CDR3 nucleotide sequence: TGTGCCAGCAGTTTGTCGACTAGCGGGGGGGAAGAGACCCAGTACTTC.

This clone was counted a single time. V is TRBV11-2 and J is TRBJ2-7; D remains ambiguous. V lost 4 bases to trimming and J lost 4 bases, with 8 bases between them. This CDR3 comprises 12 residues. The germline V gene encodes CDR1 SGHAT and CDR2 FQNNGV. DNA of the CDR3: TGTGCCAGCAGCTCCCTCCGGTACGAGCAGTACGTC. Translated, it gives CASSSLRYEQYV.

This chain uses TRBV7-3 with TRBJ1-3; a possible D gene is TRBD1 (6 bases). This CDR3 is 14 amino acids long. The V end was cut by 5 bases, the J end by 4 bases, with 12 bases between. Germline CDR1 is SGHTA and CDR2 is FQGTGA. The CDR3 region has the DNA TGTGCCAGCAGCGCGGGGGCATGGGGAAACACCATATATTTT. This codes for CASSAGAWGNTIYF.

The chain employs TRBV6-5 and TRBJ2-2; TRBD2 matches at 8 bases. Germline V gene sequence: CDR1 MNHEY, CDR2 SVGAGI. V shed 6 bases, J shed 3 bases, and the junction held 6 bases outside the gene matches. There are 15 residues in the CDR3. CDR3 bases: TGTGCCAGCAGAACCGGGGGGGCCGACACCGGGGAGCTGTTTTTT. Translating gives CASRTGGADTGELFF.

The rearrangement joins TRBV2 to TRBJ2-5, with 11 bases identical to TRBD2. The CDR3 extends over 15 amino acids. Germline V gene data show CDR1 as SNHLY and CDR2 as FYNNEI. Germline trimming cut 7 bases from V and 2 bases from J; bases unmatched to any gene: 6. CDR3 in amino acids: CASITSGGTQETQYF. The CDR3 DNA reads TGTGCCAGCATTACTAGCGGGGGAACTCAAGAGACCCAGTACTTC.

The genes are TRBV6-6 and TRBJ2-7; possibly TRBD1 for D (6 bases). Deletions cut 6 bases from V and 3 bases from J, with 15 bases between. Germline V gene data show CDR1 as MNHNY and CDR2 as SVGAGI (reference sequence). The CDR3 runs 14 residues. Here the CDR3 reads CASRYDTGHYEQYV. CDR3 DNA: TGTGCCAGCAGGTATGACACAGGGCACTACGAGCAGTACGTC.

This chain uses TRBV18 with TRBJ1-6, with unresolved D. The CDR3 spans 15 residues. Looked up from germline, CDR1 is KGHSH and CDR2 is LQKENI. The ends were cut back, 3 bases at V and 9 bases at J, with 15 bases in the middle. CDR3 protein: CASSPWTLTGSPLHF. The CDR3 nucleotides are TGTGCCAGCTCACCCTGGACTCTCACGGGTTCACCCCTCCACTTT.

This chain links TRBV7-8 with TRBJ2-7, with unresolved D. The CDR3 covers 14 residues. V was pared by 1 base and J by 2 bases, with 9 bases between. Germline CDR1 and CDR2: SGHVS and FQNEAQ. This chain's CDR3 is CASSLGGRPYEQYV. CDR3 in DNA: TGTGCCAGCAGCTTAGGTGGCAGGCCCTACGAGCAGTACGTC.

The gene calls are TRBV24-1 and TRBJ2-3, with 8 bases lining up with TRBD1. Germline CDR1 and CDR2: KGHDR and SFDVKD. The J segment lost 6 bases and the V segment lost 1 base, leaving 8 bases of the junction unmatched. The CDR3 is 16 residues long. DNA for the CDR3: TGTGCCACCAGTGATTTAGGGGGCAGGGGGCAGGATACGCAGTATTTT. Amino acid sequence: CATSDLGGRGQDTQYF.

In its sample, this clone was seen once. J is TRBJ1-6 and V is TRBV6-5; D may be TRBD1 (5 bases). The CDR3 loop spans 12 amino acids. V was shortened by 2 bases and J by 9 bases, with 5 bases between the two germline ends. The germline gives CDR1 MNHEY, CDR2 SVGAGI. This chain's CDR3 is CASSYRGSPLHF. Here the CDR3 DNA reads TGTGCCAGCAGTTACAGGGGTTCACCCCTCCACTTT.

The rearrangement uses TRBV18 and TRBJ1-6; D possibly corresponds to TRBD1 (5 bases). The CDR3 consists of 14 residues. V gave up 3 bases and J gave up 8 bases, with 11 bases separating them. The germline gives CDR1 KGHSH, CDR2 LQKENI. The CDR3 DNA is TGTGCCAGCTCACCGGCAGGGAGGGATTCACCCCTCCACTTT. It yields the protein CASSPAGRDSPLHF.

J is TRBJ1-6 and V is TRBV9; no definite D call. This CDR3 is built from 15 residues. V was shortened by 0 bases and J by 3 bases, with 7 bases between the two germline ends. From germline, CDR1 is SGDLS and CDR2 YYNGEE. The CDR3 nucleotides are TGTGCCAGCAGCGTAGTATCCTACTATAATTCACCCCTCCACTTT. This sequence encodes CASSVVSYYNSPLHF.

The V and J genes are TRBV5-1 and TRBJ2-5, with 12 bases identical to TRBD1. Looked up from germline, CDR1 is SGHRS and CDR2 is YFSETQ. There are 15 residues in the CDR3. V trimming: 4 bases; J trimming: 5 bases; junction bases outside the gene matches: 6. CDR3 coding DNA: TGCGCCAGCAGCCGTGGGACAGGGGGCGGGGAGACCCAGTACTTC. This sequence encodes CASSRGTGGGETQYF.

This clone was picked up a small number of times. V and J are TRBV18 and TRBJ1-2, with 10 bases that match TRBD1. There are 14 residues in the CDR3. V lost 2 bases, J lost 6 bases, and 3 bases stayed unmatched. Germline CDR1 reads KGHSH; CDR2 reads LQKENI. The CDR3 DNA follows: TGTGCCAGCTCACCAAGACAGGGGGCCGATGGCTACACCTTC. It yields the protein CASSPRQGADGYTF.

The rearrangement links TRBV27 to TRBJ1-1; D unresolved. Germline V gene data show CDR1 as MNHEY and CDR2 as SMNVEV (reference sequence). Deletions cut 2 bases from V and 11 bases from J, with 9 bases between. This CDR3 has 11 amino acids. The chain's CDR3 is CASSLADGAFF. CDR3 DNA sequence: TGTGCCAGCAGTTTAGCGGATGGGGCTTTCTTT.

This chain joins TRBV7-2 and TRBJ2-3; TRBD2 matches at 7 bases. Germline CDR1 SGHTA, CDR2 FQGNSA. The V gene end was trimmed by 2 bases and the J gene end by 1 base; junction bases not matched to a gene: 3. This CDR3 has 15 residues. The CDR3 is CASSLSGVGTDTQYF. The CDR3 region has the DNA TGTGCCAGCAGCTTAAGCGGGGTCGGCACAGATACGCAGTATTTT.

This clone came up once. V usage is TRBV24-1 and J usage is TRBJ2-5; possible D gene TRBD2, 5 bases. The germline V and J ends were trimmed by 12 bases and 1 base, with 14 bases remaining between them. The germline gives CDR1 KGHDR, CDR2 SFDVKD. This CDR3 has 13 amino acids. CDR3 region: CAPEGPGQETQYF. The CDR3 DNA reads TGTGCCCCAGAGGGCCCTGGCCAAGAGACCCAGTACTTC.

This chain connects TRBV28 to TRBJ2-7; 7 bases line up with TRBD1. The germline V gene has CDR1 MDHEN and CDR2 SYDVKM. Trimming cost V 4 bases and J 4 bases; bases outside gene matches: 13. The CDR3 is 16 residues long. This CDR3 reads CASSSTGQPVYYEQYV. CDR3 sequence (DNA): TGTGCCAGCAGTTCAACGGGACAGCCTGTTTATTACGAGCAGTACGTC.

The V and J genes are TRBV3-1 (or the pseudogene TRBV3-2) and TRBJ2-3; D perhaps matches TRBD2 (5 bases). The germline V gene encodes CDR1 LGHDT and CDR2 YNNKEL (reference sequence). This CDR3 spans 13 amino acids. Trimming left V 4 bases short and J 4 bases short, with 9 bases between. The CDR3 DNA reads as TGTGCCAGCAGCCCCACGGACTCAGATACGCAGTATTTT. Its protein is CASSPTDSDTQYF.

DNA for the CDR3: TGTGCCAGCACCGTACCGGGACAGGGTCGGTCACCCCTCCACTTT. This encodes CASTVPGQGRSPLHF. This chain connects TRBV6-5 to TRBJ1-6; 9 bases match TRBD1. Germline V CDR1 and CDR2: MNHEY, SVGAGI. The V and J ends lost 7 bases and 10 bases, in that order; junction bases with no gene match: 11. CDR3 length: 15 residues.

The gene calls are TRBV2 and TRBJ1-5; D gene uncertain. Between the trimmed V and J ends, which lost 1 base and 8 bases, there was a span of 9 bases. The CDR3 is 13 amino acids. Germline V gene lookup returns CDR1 SNHLY and CDR2 FYNNEI. The CDR3 loop is CASSEVLYEPQHF. The CDR3 bases are TGTGCCAGCAGTGAAGTTCTCTATGAGCCCCAGCATTTT. Drawing the rest from reference TRBV2 and TRBJ1-5, the complete variable domain is EPEVTQTPSHQVTQMGQEVILRCVPISNHLYFYWYRQILGQKVEFLVSFYNNEISEKSEIFDDQFSVERPDGSNFTLKIRSTKLEDSAMYFCASSEVLYEPQHFGDGTRLSIL.

A single count supports this clone. The chain combines TRBV5-4 with TRBJ1-1; D possibly corresponds to TRBD1 (5 bases). Germline CDR1 is SGHNT and CDR2 is YYREEE (reference sequence). The CDR3 totals 12 residues. V lost 2 bases, J lost 3 bases, and 5 bases lay in between. Here the CDR3 DNA reads TGTGCCAGCAGCTTACAGGACACTGAAGCTTTCTTT. Its translation is CASSLQDTEAFF.

This chain uses TRBV4-2 with TRBJ1-1, with 9 bases identical to TRBD1. V lost 3 bases, J lost 10 bases, and 12 bases stayed unmatched. The CDR3 extends over 15 amino acids. Germline V gene data show CDR1 as LGHNA and CDR2 as YNFKEQ. This CDR3 reads CASSHEGGDRDGAFF. The CDR3 DNA is TGTGCCAGCAGCCACGAAGGGGGGGACAGGGATGGAGCTTTCTTT.

V and J are TRBV9 and TRBJ2-7; 7 bases line up with TRBD1. The V gene's germline CDR1 is SGDLS and CDR2 YYNGEE. V was pared by 4 bases and J by 3 bases, with 4 bases of the junction left unmatched. The length of the CDR3 is 13 residues. The CDR3 coding sequence is TGTGCCAGCAGCTTAGCAGGGGGCTACGAGCAGTACTTC. As protein: CASSLAGGYEQYF.